This T cell receptor (beta chain) came from a study of human T cells and chemical hapten exposure. Germline V CDR1 and CDR2: KGHDR, SFDVKD. The CDR3 contains 14 residues. Trimming took 4 bases from V and 6 from J, leaving 14 bases between them. TCRdb fed the RACE reads into MiXCR, producing one record per CDR3 protein. The sample holds approximately 80,000 distinct CDR3 sequences, about 8% seen once. Study-wide results and limits: Versus controls, significantly more large CDR3 similarity clusters arose from expanded TCRs.

Noted time point: patch test 1, 2 weeks after DPC sensitization. The treatment is: therapeutic diphenylcyclopropenone sensitization with weekly scalp DPC. Unseparated into fractions, whole blood served as the source from which total RNA was extracted. This clonotype was seen at least ten times. The antigen is undetermined. This TCR came from a woman between 25 and 40 years old with alopecia areata. Some clones in this sample may be carry-over from other donors' samples. The source was whole blood, collected in connection with sensitization to the hapten diphenylcyclopropenone (DPC). V gene TRBV24-1 combines with J gene TRBJ1-2, with D possibly matching TRBD1 (6 bases). The CDR3 is CATSEVGRGDGYTF. As DNA, the CDR3 is TGTGCCACCAGTGAGGTTGGCAGGGGCGATGGCTACACCTTC.